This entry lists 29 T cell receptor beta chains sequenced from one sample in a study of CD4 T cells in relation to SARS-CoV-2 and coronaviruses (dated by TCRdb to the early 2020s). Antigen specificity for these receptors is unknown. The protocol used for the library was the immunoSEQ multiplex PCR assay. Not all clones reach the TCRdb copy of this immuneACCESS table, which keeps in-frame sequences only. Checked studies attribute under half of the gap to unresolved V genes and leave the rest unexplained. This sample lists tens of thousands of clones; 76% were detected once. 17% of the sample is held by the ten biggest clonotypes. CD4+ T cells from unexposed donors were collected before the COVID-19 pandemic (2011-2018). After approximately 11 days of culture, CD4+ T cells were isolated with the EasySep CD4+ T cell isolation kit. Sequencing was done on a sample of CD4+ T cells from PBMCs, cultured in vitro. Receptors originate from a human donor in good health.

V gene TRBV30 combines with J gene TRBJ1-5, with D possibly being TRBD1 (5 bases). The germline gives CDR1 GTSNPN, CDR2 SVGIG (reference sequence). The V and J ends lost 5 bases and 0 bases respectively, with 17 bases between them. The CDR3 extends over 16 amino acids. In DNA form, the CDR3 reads TGTGCCTGGGGCACCGGGACGGCCTATAGCAATCAGCCCCAGCATTTT. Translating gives CAWGTGTAYSNQPQHF.

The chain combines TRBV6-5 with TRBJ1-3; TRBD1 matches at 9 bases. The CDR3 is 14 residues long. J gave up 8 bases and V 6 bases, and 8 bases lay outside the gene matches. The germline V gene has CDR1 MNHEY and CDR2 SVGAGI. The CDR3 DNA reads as TGTGCCAGCAGCCTGGGACAGGGCCTAGACACCATATATTTT. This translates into CASSLGQGLDTIYF.

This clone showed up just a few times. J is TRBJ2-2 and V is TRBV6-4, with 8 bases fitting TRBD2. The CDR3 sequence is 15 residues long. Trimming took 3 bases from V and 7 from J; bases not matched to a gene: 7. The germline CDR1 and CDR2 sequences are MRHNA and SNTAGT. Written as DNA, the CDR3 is TGTGCCAGCAGTGAGTTAGCGGGATCCCTCGGGGAGCTGTTTTTT. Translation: CASSELAGSLGELFF.

CDR3 sequence (DNA): TGTGCCAGCAGTGAAGGGTCTCAAGGGGGGCAGTACTTC. The encoded protein is CASSEGSQGGQYF. The chain combines TRBV6-1 with TRBJ2-7; D may be TRBD1 (6 bases). Per the germline V gene, CDR1 is MNHNS and CDR2 is SASEGT. This CDR3 spans 13 amino acids. The V end lost 1 base, the J end lost 9 bases, and 13 bases lay between the germline ends.

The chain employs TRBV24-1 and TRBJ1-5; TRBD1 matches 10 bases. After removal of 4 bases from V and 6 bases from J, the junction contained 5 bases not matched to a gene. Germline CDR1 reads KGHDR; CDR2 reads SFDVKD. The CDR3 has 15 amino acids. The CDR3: CATSEGTGDSQPQHF. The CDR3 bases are TGTGCCACCAGTGAGGGGACAGGGGATAGTCAGCCCCAGCATTTT.

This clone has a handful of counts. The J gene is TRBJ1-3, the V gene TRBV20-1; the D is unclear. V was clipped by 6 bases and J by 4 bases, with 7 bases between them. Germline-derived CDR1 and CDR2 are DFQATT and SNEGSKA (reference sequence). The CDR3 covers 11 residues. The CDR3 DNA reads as TGCAGTGCAGCAACCGGAAACACCATATATTTT. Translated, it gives CSAATGNTIYF.

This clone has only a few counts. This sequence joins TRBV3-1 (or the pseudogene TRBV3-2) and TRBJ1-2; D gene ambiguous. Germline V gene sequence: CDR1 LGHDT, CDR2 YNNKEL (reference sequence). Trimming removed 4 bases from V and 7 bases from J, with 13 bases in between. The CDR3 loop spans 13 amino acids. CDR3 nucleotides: TGTGCCAGCAGCCCGGGATCGGGAGGTGGCTACACCTTC. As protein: CASSPGSGGGYTF.

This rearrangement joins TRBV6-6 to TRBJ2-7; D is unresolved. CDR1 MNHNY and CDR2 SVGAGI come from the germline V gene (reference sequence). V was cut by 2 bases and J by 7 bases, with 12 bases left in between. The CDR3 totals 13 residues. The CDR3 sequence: CASSYNGREEQYF. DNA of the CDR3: TGTGCCAGCAGTTACAATGGGCGAGAAGAGCAGTACTTC.

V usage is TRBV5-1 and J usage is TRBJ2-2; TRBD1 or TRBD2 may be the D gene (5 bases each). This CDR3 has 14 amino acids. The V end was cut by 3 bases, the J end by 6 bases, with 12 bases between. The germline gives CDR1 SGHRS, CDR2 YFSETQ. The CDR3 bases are TGCGCCAGCAGCTCCGCCCAGGGACCCGGGGAGCTGTTTTTT. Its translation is CASSSAQGPGELFF.

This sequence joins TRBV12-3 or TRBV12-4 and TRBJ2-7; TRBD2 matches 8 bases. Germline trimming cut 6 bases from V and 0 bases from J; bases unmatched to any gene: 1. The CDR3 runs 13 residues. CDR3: CASSSGSSYEQYF. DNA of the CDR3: TGTGCCAGCAGCAGCGGGAGCTCCTACGAGCAGTACTTC.

The CDR3 region has the DNA TGTGCCAGCAGCCAATATAGCGGGGGCACAGATACGCAGTATTTT. Its protein is CASSQYSGGTDTQYF. V and J are TRBV3-1 (or the pseudogene TRBV3-2) and TRBJ2-3; 8 bases line up with TRBD2. The germline V gene has CDR1 LGHDT and CDR2 YNNKEL (reference sequence). The CDR3 has 15 amino acids. J gave up 1 base and V 2 bases, and 2 bases lay outside the gene matches.

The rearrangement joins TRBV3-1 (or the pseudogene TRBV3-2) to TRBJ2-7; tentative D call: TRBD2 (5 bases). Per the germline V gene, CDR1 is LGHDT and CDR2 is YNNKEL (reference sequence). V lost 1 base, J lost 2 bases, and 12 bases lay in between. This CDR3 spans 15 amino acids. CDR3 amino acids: CASSQATSGAYEQYF. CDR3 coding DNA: TGTGCCAGCAGCCAAGCAACCAGCGGTGCCTACGAGCAGTACTTC.

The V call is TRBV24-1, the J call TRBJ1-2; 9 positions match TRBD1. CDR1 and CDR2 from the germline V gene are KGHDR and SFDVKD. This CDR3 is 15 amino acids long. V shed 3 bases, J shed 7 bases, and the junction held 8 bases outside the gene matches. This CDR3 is CATSDLDDRGGGYTF. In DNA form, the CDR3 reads TGTGCCACCAGTGATCTCGATGACAGGGGGGGTGGCTACACCTTC.

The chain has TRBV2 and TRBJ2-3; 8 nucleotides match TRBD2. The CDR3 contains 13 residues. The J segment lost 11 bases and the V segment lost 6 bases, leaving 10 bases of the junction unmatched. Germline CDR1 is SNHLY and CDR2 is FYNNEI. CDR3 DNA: TGTGCCAGCAGCTCTGGGATAGCGGGGCGGCAGTATTTT. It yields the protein CASSSGIAGRQYF. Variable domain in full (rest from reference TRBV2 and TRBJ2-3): EPEVTQTPSHQVTQMGQEVILRCVPISNHLYFYWYRQILGQKVEFLVSFYNNEISEKSEIFDDQFSVERPDGSNFTLKIRSTKLEDSAMYFCASSSGIAGRQYFGPGTRLTVL.

CDR3: CASSQSASYEQYF. For the CDR3, the DNA is TGTGCCAGCAGCCAATCGGCGAGCTACGAGCAGTACTTC. The chain carries TRBV28 and TRBJ2-7; no reliable D call. The CDR3 loop spans 13 amino acids. Trimming took 6 bases from V and 3 from J, leaving 12 bases between them. CDR1 MDHEN and CDR2 SYDVKM come from the germline V gene.

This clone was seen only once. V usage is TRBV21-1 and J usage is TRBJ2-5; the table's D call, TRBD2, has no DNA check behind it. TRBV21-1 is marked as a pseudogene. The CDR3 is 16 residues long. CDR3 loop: CASSRRLAGEEETQYF. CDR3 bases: TGTGCCAGCAGCAGAAGACTAGCGGGAGAGGAAGAGACCCAGTACTTC.

The CDR3 region has the DNA TGTGCCAGTAGTATAGAACTATCTAGCGGAGTGTCCTACGAGCAGTACTTC. Translating gives CASSIELSSGVSYEQYF. The V gene is TRBV19, the J gene TRBJ2-7; TRBD2 matches at 7 bases. Germline V gene sequence: CDR1 LNHDA, CDR2 SQIVND (reference sequence). The length of the CDR3 is 17 residues. V was pared by 0 bases and J by 1 base, with 9 bases of the junction left unmatched.

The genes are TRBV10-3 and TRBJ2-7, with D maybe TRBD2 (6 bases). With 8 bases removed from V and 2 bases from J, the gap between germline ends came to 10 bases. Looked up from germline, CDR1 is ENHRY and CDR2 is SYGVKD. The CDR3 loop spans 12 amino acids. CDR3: CAIGREAYEQYF. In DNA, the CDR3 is TGTGCCATCGGCAGGGAGGCCTACGAGCAGTACTTC.

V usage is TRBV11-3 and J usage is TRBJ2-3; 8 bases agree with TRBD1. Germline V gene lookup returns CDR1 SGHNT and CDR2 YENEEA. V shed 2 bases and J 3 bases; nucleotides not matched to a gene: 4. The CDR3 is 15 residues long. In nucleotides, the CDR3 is TGTGCCAGCAGCTTATCAGGGGGCTCGACAGATACGCAGTATTTT. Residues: CASSLSGGSTDTQYF.

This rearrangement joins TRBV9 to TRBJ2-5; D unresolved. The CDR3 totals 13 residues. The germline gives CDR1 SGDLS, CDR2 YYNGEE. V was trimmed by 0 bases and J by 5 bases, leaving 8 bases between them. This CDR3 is CASSVEDWETQYF. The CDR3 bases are TGTGCCAGCAGCGTAGAAGACTGGGAGACCCAGTACTTC. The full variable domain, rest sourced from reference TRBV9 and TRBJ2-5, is DSGVTQTPKHLITATGQRVTLRCSPRSGDLSVYWYQQSLDQGLQFLIQYYNGEERAKGNILERFSAQQFPDLHSELNLSSLELGDSALYFCASSVEDWETQYFGPGTRLLVL.

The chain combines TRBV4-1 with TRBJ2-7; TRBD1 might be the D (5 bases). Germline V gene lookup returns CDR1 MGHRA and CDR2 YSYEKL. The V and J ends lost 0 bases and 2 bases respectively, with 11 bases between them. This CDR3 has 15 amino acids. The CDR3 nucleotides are TGCGCCAGCAGCCAAGATGGGGCAGGGCCCTACGAGCAGTACTTC. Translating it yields CASSQDGAGPYEQYF.

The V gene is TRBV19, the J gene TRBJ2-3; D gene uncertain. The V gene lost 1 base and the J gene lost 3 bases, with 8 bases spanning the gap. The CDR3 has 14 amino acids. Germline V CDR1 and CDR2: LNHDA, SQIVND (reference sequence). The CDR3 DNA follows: TGTGCCAGTAGTATAGTTGTTGAAACAGATACGCAGTATTTT. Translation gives CASSIVVETDTQYF.

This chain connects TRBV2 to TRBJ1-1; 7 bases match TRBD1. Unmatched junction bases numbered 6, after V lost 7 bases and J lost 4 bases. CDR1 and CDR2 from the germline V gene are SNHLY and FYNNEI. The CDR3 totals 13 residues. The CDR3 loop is CASNRDSGTEAFF. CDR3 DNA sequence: TGTGCCAGCAACCGGGACAGTGGCACTGAAGCTTTCTTT.

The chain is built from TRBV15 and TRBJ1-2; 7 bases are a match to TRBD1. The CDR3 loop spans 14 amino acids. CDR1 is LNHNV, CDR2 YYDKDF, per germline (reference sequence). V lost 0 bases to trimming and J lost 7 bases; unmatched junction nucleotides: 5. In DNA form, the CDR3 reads TGTGCCACCAGCAGAGATCTAACAGGGGTTGGCTACACCTTC. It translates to CATSRDLTGVGYTF.

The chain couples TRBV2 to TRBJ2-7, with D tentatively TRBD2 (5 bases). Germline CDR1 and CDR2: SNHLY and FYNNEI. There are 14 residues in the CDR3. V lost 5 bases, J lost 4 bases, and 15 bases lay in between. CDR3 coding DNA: TGTGCCAGCAGTCTCCCCGGGATCCGATACGAGCAGTACTTC. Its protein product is CASSLPGIRYEQYF.

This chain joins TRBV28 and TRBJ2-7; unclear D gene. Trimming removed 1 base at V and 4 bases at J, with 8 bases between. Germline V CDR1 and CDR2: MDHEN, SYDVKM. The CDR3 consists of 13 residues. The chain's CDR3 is CASSLSKLYEQYF. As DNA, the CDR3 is TGTGCCAGCAGTTTATCCAAGCTTTACGAGCAGTACTTC.

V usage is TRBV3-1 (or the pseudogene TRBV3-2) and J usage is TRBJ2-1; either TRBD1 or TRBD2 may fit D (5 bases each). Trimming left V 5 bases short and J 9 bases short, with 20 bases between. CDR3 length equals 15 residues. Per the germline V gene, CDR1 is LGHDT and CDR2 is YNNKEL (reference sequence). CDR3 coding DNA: TGTGCCAGCAGCGCGGCGGGCGGCCTTGGGGGTGAGCAGTTCTTC. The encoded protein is CASSAAGGLGGEQFF.

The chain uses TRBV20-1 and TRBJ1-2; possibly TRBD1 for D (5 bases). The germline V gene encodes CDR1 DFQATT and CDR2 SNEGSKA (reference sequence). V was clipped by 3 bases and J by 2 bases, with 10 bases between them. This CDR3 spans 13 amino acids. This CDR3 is CSASLPGNYGYTF. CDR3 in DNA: TGCAGTGCTAGTTTGCCAGGGAACTATGGCTACACCTTC.

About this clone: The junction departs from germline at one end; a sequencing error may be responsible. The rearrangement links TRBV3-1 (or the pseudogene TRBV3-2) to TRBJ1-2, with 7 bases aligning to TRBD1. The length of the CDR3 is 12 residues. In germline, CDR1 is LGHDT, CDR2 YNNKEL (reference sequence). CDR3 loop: CASSPLSGTVYF. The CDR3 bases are TGTGCCAGCAGCCCCCTAAGCGGGACAGTTTACTTC.